A single sample is the source of the 11 T cell receptor beta chains below, sequenced in a study of blood T cell repertoires in COVID-19. Produced via immunoSEQ multiplex PCR; TCRdb's table is partial and in-frame only. The sample lists some 260,000 clones; about 80% were seen once. The sample consisted of peripheral blood. The receptors derive from a man at least 80 years old with acute or convalescent COVID-19.

This rearrangement joins TRBV7-2 to TRBJ2-1, with 11 bases matching TRBD1. Germline CDR1 is SGHTA and CDR2 is FQGNSA. This CDR3 region has 15 residues. J gave up 12 bases and V 5 bases, and 12 bases lay outside the gene matches. CDR3 sequence (DNA): TGTGCCAGCAGCCTCGGACAGGGGGCGACGGAGACGCAGTTCTTC. This sequence encodes CASSLGQGATETQFF.

The V call is TRBV6-5, the J call TRBJ2-7; 12 nucleotides match TRBD1. CDR1 is MNHEY, CDR2 SVGAGI, per germline. With V trimmed by 6 bases and J by 7 bases, 7 bases remained unmatched. The CDR3 runs to 14 residues. The CDR3 loop is CASREGQGAEEQYF. Here the CDR3 DNA reads TGTGCCAGCAGAGAGGGACAGGGGGCGGAAGAGCAGTACTTC.

V is TRBV7-8 and J is TRBJ2-6, with 8 bases matching TRBD1. From germline, CDR1 is SGHVS and CDR2 FQNEAQ. The CDR3 contains 18 residues. Losses at the gene ends were 4 bases for V and 4 bases for J; bases not matched to a gene: 12. The chain's CDR3 is CASSSPGTGSMGANVLTF. The CDR3 bases are TGTGCCAGCAGCTCGCCCGGGACAGGTAGCATGGGGGCCAACGTCCTGACTTTC.

The chain has TRBV27 and TRBJ1-5; 11 bases map to TRBD1. The CDR3 totals 17 residues. CDR1 is MNHEY, CDR2 SMNVEV, per germline (reference sequence). Losses at the gene ends were 6 bases for V and 1 base for J; bases not matched to a gene: 8. The CDR3 reads CASSPGQGAPSNQPQHF. CDR3 DNA: TGTGCCAGCAGCCCCGGACAGGGGGCACCGAGCAATCAGCCCCAGCATTTT.

The gene calls are TRBV10-2 and TRBJ2-7, with 11 bases matching TRBD1. Germline V lookup: CDR1 WSHSY, CDR2 SAAADI. The ends lost 3 bases at V and 4 bases at J; junction bases unmatched: 5. CDR3 length: 15 residues. In nucleotides, the CDR3 is TGCGCCAGCAGTGACCGGGACAGGGGGGGATACGAGCAGTACTTC. Encoded protein: CASSDRDRGGYEQYF.

V usage is TRBV5-1 and J usage is TRBJ2-2, with unresolved D. This CDR3 region has 16 residues. Trimming removed 0 bases from V and 3 bases from J, with 12 bases in between. Germline CDR1 and CDR2: SGHRS and YFSETQ. The CDR3 loop is CASSLGGWVDTGELFF. CDR3 DNA sequence: TGCGCCAGCAGCTTGGGAGGTTGGGTAGACACCGGGGAGCTGTTTTTT.

The rearrangement links TRBV12-5 to TRBJ1-2, with D possibly matching TRBD1 (5 bases). Trimming took off 5 bases at V and 2 bases at J, with 9 bases between the two ends. CDR1 is LGHNT, CDR2 FRNRAP, per germline. This CDR3 has 13 amino acids. This CDR3 is CASGASGNYGYTF. CDR3 bases: TGTGCTAGTGGTGCCTCAGGGAACTATGGCTACACCTTC.

The rearrangement links TRBV24-1 to TRBJ2-6; possible D gene TRBD2, 6 bases. This CDR3 contains 13 residues. V was shortened by 10 bases and J by 1 base, with 7 bases between the two germline ends. Germline-derived CDR1 and CDR2 are KGHDR and SFDVKD. CDR3 protein: CATGGSGANVLTF. CDR3 nucleotides: TGTGCCACGGGGGGTTCTGGGGCCAACGTCCTGACTTTC.

V and J are TRBV19 and TRBJ2-2; D uncertain. Between the trimmed V and J ends, which lost 3 bases and 6 bases, there was a span of 2 bases. Germline V gene lookup returns CDR1 LNHDA and CDR2 SQIVND (reference sequence). The CDR3 is 11 residues long. The DNA of the CDR3 is TGTGCCAGTAGTATCTCCGGGGAGCTGTTTTTT. This gives the protein CASSISGELFF.

This chain joins TRBV6-2 or TRBV6-3 and TRBJ1-6; D ambiguous. This CDR3 has 16 residues. V lost 0 bases to trimming and J lost 9 bases, with 15 bases between them. Germline V gives CDR1 MNHEY, CDR2 SVGEGT. The CDR3 bases are TGTGCCAGCAGTTACTCACCTCATGGCGGTGGTTCACCCCTCCACTTT. Protein sequence: CASSYSPHGGGSPLHF.

The chain combines TRBV6-5 with TRBJ2-1, with 7 positions matching TRBD1. The CDR3 contains 13 residues. Germline lookup yields CDR1 MNHEY and CDR2 SVGAGI. J was trimmed by 4 bases and V by 11 bases; bases with no gene match: 8. In DNA form, the CDR3 reads TGTGCCGTCAGGGGGACCCATTACAATGAGCAGTTCTTC. Its protein product is CAVRGTHYNEQFF.